A single TCR beta chain is shown here with its context. Antigen specificity is unknown. The CDR3 is 16 residues long. V gave up 5 bases and J gave up 6 bases; unmatched junction bases: 13. Germline CDR1 and CDR2: SGHTA and FQGTGA. This sample stems from a study of shared clonotypes between healthy human individuals. The study, taken as a whole, reports: Non-shared clonotypes had lower generation probabilities than clonotypes shared by all four sorted-subset donors.

The method was immunoSEQ multiplex PCR; TCRdb's version includes in-frame clones alone and lacks a portion of them. Of under 850,000 clones in the sample, around 92% were seen once. Naive CD8 cells lacked CD45RO, underwent positive selection for CCR7 and left out terminally differentiated effector memory CD45RA+ cells. Sequencing was performed on naive CD8+ T cells sorted from blood. The receptor was derived from a man aged 30 to 39 in good health. This chain joins TRBV7-3 and TRBJ2-1; 7 positions agree with TRBD2. The CDR3 nucleotides read TGTGCCAGCAGCATAGGGGAAGCGGGAACTGGCAATGAGCAGTTCTTC. It encodes CASSIGEAGTGNEQFF.